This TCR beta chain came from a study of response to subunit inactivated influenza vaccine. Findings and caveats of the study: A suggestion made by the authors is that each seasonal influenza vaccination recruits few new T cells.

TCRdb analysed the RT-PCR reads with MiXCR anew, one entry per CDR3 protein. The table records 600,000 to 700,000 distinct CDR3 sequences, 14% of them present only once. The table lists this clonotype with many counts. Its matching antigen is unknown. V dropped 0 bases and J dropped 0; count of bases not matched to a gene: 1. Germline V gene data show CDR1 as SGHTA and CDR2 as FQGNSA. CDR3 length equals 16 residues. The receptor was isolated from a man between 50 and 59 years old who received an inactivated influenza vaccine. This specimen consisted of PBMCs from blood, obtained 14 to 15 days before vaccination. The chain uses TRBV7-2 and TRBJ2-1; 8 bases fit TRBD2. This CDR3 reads CASSLAGTSSYNEQFF. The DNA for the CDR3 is TGTGCCAGCAGCTTAGCCGGGACTAGCTCCTACAATGAGCAGTTCTTC.